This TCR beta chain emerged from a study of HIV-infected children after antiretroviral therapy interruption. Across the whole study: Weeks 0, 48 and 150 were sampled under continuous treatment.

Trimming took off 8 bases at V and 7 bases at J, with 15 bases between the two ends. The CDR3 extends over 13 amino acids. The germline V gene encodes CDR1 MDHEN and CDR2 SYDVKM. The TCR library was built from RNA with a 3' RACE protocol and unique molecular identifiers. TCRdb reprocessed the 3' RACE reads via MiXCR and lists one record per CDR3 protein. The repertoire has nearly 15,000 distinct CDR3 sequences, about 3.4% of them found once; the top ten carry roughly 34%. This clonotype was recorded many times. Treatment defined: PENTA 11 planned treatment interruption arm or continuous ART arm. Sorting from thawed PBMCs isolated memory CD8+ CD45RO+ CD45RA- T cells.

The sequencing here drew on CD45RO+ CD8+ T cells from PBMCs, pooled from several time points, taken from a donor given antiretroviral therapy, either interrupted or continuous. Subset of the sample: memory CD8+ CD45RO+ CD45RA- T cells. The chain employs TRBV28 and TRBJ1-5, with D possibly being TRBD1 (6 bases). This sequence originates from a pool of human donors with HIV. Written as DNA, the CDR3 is TGTGCCAGCGGGGGGGAGGGGGGCCAGCCCCAGCATTTT. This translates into CASGGEGGQPQHF.